Sequencing of this T cell receptor beta chain was carried out in a study of shared clonotypes between healthy human individuals (dated by TCRdb to 2020 to 2022). For the study in its entirety: Three men and two women, aged 18 to 49 years, made up the cohort. For each donor, CD4 naive and CD4 memory were each run on three plates, CD8 naive on two plates, and CD8 memory on one plate. The study deeply sequenced blood TCR repertoires of about 5 healthy adults to estimate repertoire size and the extent of clonotype sharing between individuals. Each donor's leukapheresis produced roughly between roughly 0.9 and 8.9 billion PBMCs. Different laboratories and diverse techniques were used to prepare libraries and sequence TCR repertoires, to increase sequencing depth and limit assay-specific biases. The study at large found these results: Even with the large sequencing depth, rarefaction of the sorted-subset datasets indicated that sequencing was incomplete. Sampling was restricted to blood, and TCR repertoires in tissues likely differ from the TCR repertoires found in blood. Across a handful of donors, approximately 5% of naive CD4, 3% to 4% of naive CD8, roughly 2.2% of memory CD4, and roughly 0.4% of memory CD8 clonotypes were shared. Pairwise subsampling led to the expectation that sequencing depth would affect the degree of clonotype sharing among donors. Higher generation probabilities were observed for clonotypes shared by all four sorted-subset donors than for non-shared clonotypes. Estimated clonotype richness was generally larger for naive than for memory subsets. Because the study included a small number of donors, the genetic and exposure-history diversity represented was limited.

From a lookup of the germline V gene, CDR1 and CDR2 are MNHEY and SVGAGI. The CDR3 has 15 amino acids, counting the end cysteine and phenylalanine. Only the CDR3 part of the read is kept: 45 bases, read in frame from the first base. V is cut back by 6 bases and J by 2 bases, with 9 bases in the junction unmatched. Concerning this clone itself: This clone's antigen is unknown. Base qualities were left out, and no much larger clone turns up one base away.

Healthy HIV-negative adults with no recently reported acute infections or vaccinations were included as donors. Only Caucasian adults living in Nashville, Tennessee, USA were represented among the donors. Magnetic negative selection was used to enrich CD4+ T cells, after which naive cells were positively selected on CD45RA and the negative fraction became the memory subset. Blood was collected by leukapheresis, and PBMCs were isolated by Ficoll-Histopaque density gradient centrifugation and then cryopreserved in liquid nitrogen vapor phase. Purity and quantity of every magnetically sorted T cell population were checked by analytical flow cytometry. From each sorted fraction, genomic DNA was isolated and quantified by UV absorbance on a Nanodrop 2000c. Using the deep immunoSEQ assay, multiplex PCR amplified TCR CDR3 regions from genomic DNA. Extracted genomic DNA from each cell subset was spread evenly across all wells of several immunoSEQ 96-well plates, with each plate serving as a replicate. For sorted subsets, each replicate PCR was loaded with roughly 200 ng genomic DNA, equivalent to 30,000 or so T cell genomes. Purified libraries were quantified with a Qubit 3.0 fluorometer, sized on a Bioanalyzer 2100, and re-quantified with the KAPA Library Quantification kit. Every immunoSEQ 96-well plate was sequenced on a dedicated single-read 150-cycle Illumina NextSeq 550 flow cell. The published analysis was carried out like this. Because the immunoSEQ output held only junctional sequences and lacked quality scores, the filtering could not match the filtering applied to full-length reads. To assign V/J genes and CDR3, sequences were annotated using PyIR, a Python wrapper for IgBLAST v1.9, with IMGT germline references. Reads were removed for weak V/J assignments (E-value above 1e-6), missing CDR3, stop codons, out-of-frame junctions, or ambiguous translated residues. V3J clonotypes were defined by identical inferred V gene, J gene, and CDR3 amino acid sequence. To compute the percentage overlap between repertoires, the number of shared unique clonotypes was divided by the size of the smaller repertoire. Repertoire richness was assessed with RTK rarefaction, the Chao1 estimator, and Recon v2.1 estimates of unobserved clonotypes. Generation probabilities were computed with OLGA for all TCRbeta clonotypes obtained by the gDNA method from a few donors. TCRdb obtained this table from immuneACCESS and retained in-frame rearrangements with V and J assigned. These tables miss some clones; where compared with another copy, unresolved V genes account for less than half of the shortfall, and the remainder is unexplained. V and J calls and clone size are those listed in that table; D and trimming were worked out from the DNA. Across this sample there are over a million clones, with roughly 95% seen only once. The ten largest clones represent about 1% of the sample.

The sequence was obtained from a man under 40 in good health. The receptor chain draws on TRBV6-5 and TRBJ2-5; the central 7 bases match TRBD1. Sequencing was performed on naive CD4+ T cells sorted from blood. What this sample's cell subset or site label stands for: CD45RA+ positively selected. The DNA reads as follows: TGTGCCAGCAGGAGGGCCGGGACAGTTCAAGAGACCCAGTACTTC. This gives the protein CASRRAGTVQETQYF.